These 2 T cell receptor beta chains originate from one sample sequenced in a study of cytomegalovirus exposure and HLA in healthy donors. Researchers ran the PCR with 60 Vbeta and 13 Jbeta primers. Produced via immunoSEQ multiplex PCR; TCRdb's table is partial and in-frame only. Here the sample table reports around 100,000 clones. Sequenced sample: PBMCs. These TCRs come from a man aged 45-65 years in good health and CMV-seronegative.

This chain uses TRBV19 with TRBJ1-3; 7 bases are shared with TRBD1. The V segment lost 4 bases and the J segment 0 bases; nucleotides outside the gene matches: 9. This CDR3 has 17 amino acids. Germline V gene sequence: CDR1 LNHDA, CDR2 SQIVND (reference sequence). The CDR3 is CASSTTLQGFSGNTIYF. CDR3 bases: TGTGCCAGTAGTACTACTTTACAGGGGTTCTCTGGAAACACCATATATTTT.

V gene TRBV10-3 combines with J gene TRBJ2-3; D is uncertain. This CDR3 has 14 amino acids. The germline V gene has CDR1 ENHRY and CDR2 SYGVKD. Between the trimmed V and J ends, which lost 0 bases and 1 base, there was a span of 5 bases. The CDR3 spells CAISESIGTDTQYF. The DNA of the CDR3 is TGTGCCATCAGTGAGTCGATAGGCACAGATACGCAGTATTTT.